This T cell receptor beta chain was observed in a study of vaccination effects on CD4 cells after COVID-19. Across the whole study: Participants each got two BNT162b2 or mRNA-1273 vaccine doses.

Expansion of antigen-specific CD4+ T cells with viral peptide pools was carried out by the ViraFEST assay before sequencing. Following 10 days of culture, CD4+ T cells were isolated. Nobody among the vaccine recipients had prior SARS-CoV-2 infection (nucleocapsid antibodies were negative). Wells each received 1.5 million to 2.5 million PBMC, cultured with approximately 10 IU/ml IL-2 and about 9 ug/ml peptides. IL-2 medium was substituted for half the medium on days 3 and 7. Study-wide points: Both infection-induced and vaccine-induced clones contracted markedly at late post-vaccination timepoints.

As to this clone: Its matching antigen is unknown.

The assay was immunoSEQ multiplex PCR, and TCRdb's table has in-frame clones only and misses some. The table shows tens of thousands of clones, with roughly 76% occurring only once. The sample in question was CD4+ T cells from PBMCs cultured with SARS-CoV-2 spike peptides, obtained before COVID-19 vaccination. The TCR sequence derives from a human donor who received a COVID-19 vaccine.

The DNA of the CDR3 is TGTGCCAGCAGCCCCCGGGGACAGAACTCTGGAAACACCATATATTTT. This codes for CASSPRGQNSGNTIYF. The rearrangement links TRBV9 to TRBJ1-3; 7 nucleotides align to TRBD1. Per germline, CDR1 SGDLS and CDR2 YYNGEE. J was trimmed by 0 bases and V by 4 bases; bases with no gene match: 7. The CDR3 is 16 amino acids.